What follows are 9 T cell receptor beta chains derived from one specimen sequenced in a study of OX40 agonist ivuxolimab in advanced cancers. The assay was immunoSEQ multiplex PCR, and TCRdb's table has in-frame clones only and misses some. The data contain 40,000 to 55,000 clones, roughly nine tenths of them singletons. The sample was CD4+ or CD8+ T cells sorted from blood, taken in a trial of the OX40 agonist ivuxolimab. The receptors stem from an adult with an advanced solid tumor such as melanoma, head and neck, liver or kidney cancer.

V gene TRBV5-8 combines with J gene TRBJ1-5, with a weak D call TRBD1 (6 bases). The CDR3 loop spans 14 amino acids. V was cut by 4 bases and J by 3 bases, with 11 bases left in between. Germline-derived CDR1 and CDR2 are SGHTS and YDEGEE. Here the CDR3 reads CASSNRVSNQPQHF. The DNA for the CDR3 is TGTGCCAGCAGCAACAGGGTATCCAATCAGCCCCAGCATTTT. The full variable domain, in which reference TRBV5-8 and TRBJ1-5 provide the parts outside the CDR3, is EAGVTQSPTHLIKTRGQQATLRCSPISGHTSVYWYQQALGLGLQFLLWYDEGEERNRGNFPPRFSGRQFPNYSSELNVNALELEDSALYLCASSNRVSNQPQHFGDGTRLSIL.

V gene TRBV30 combines with J gene TRBJ2-7; D is ambiguous. CDR3 length: 13 residues. Trimming shortened V by 1 base and J by 3 bases, and 10 bases separated the two germline ends. Germline CDR1 is GTSNPN and CDR2 is SVGIG (reference sequence). The CDR3 reads CAWSDRIFYEQYF. CDR3 bases: TGTGCCTGGAGTGACAGAATTTTCTACGAGCAGTACTTC.

CDR3 protein: CASSSLVNEQYF. As DNA, the CDR3 is TGTGCCAGCAGCTCCCTCGTGAACGAGCAGTACTTC. The chain recombines TRBV11-2 with TRBJ2-7; D is unresolved. The V gene's germline CDR1 is SGHAT and CDR2 FQNNGV. This CDR3 comprises 12 residues. The V and J ends lost 4 bases and 5 bases respectively, with 9 bases between them.

This sequence joins TRBV6-5 and TRBJ1-2, with a weak D call TRBD1 (6 bases). Per germline, CDR1 MNHEY and CDR2 SVGAGI. V gave up 6 bases and J gave up 3 bases, with 17 bases separating them. The CDR3 loop spans 15 amino acids. CDR3 sequence reads: CASRPGGGVHYGYTF. The CDR3 coding sequence is TGTGCCAGCAGGCCGGGAGGGGGTGTGCACTATGGCTACACCTTC.

The chain couples TRBV7-9 to TRBJ1-4; TRBD1 aligns across 9 bases. V lost 5 bases to trimming and J lost 1 base; unmatched junction nucleotides: 11. The CDR3 has 18 residues. Germline assignment: CDR1 SEHNR and CDR2 FQNEAQ (reference sequence). The CDR3 DNA reads TGTGCCAGCAGCCCCCGGGACAGGGTAGACGAAACTAATGAAAAACTGTTTTTT. Amino acid sequence: CASSPRDRVDETNEKLFF.

This clone came up once. V usage is TRBV6-5 and J usage is TRBJ2-3, with 9 bases fitting TRBD2. The CDR3 loop spans 15 amino acids. With 2 bases clipped from V and 1 base from J, the junction kept 1 base outside the gene matches. The germline CDR1 and CDR2 sequences are MNHEY and SVGAGI. The CDR3 reads CASSYGGRGTDTQYF. For the CDR3, the DNA is TGTGCCAGCAGTTACGGCGGGAGGGGCACAGATACGCAGTATTTT.

The rearrangement links TRBV19 to TRBJ1-1; D is unresolved. V lost 4 bases and J lost 0, with 12 bases in between. The CDR3 is 15 residues long. Looked up from germline, CDR1 is LNHDA and CDR2 is SQIVND (reference sequence). The CDR3 bases are TGTGCCAGTAGTACGGGGATTCAAATGAACACTGAAGCTTTCTTT. It is translated as CASSTGIQMNTEAFF.

The rearrangement uses TRBV5-4 and TRBJ2-7; 11 bases align to TRBD1. The J segment lost 5 bases and the V segment lost 4 bases, leaving 5 bases of the junction unmatched. The germline V gene has CDR1 SGHNT and CDR2 YYREEE (reference sequence). The CDR3 is 14 residues long. The CDR3 bases are TGTGCCAGCAGCATAGGACAGGGGGCGGACGAGCAGTACTTC. Protein sequence: CASSIGQGADEQYF.

The V and J genes are TRBV9 and TRBJ1-1; no definite D call. The length of the CDR3 is 14 residues. Germline CDR1 and CDR2: SGDLS and YYNGEE. V was cut by 4 bases and J by 4 bases, with 14 bases left in between. DNA for the CDR3: TGTGCCAGCAGCCCCCGGAAGGGAGGCACTGAAGCTTTCTTT. The encoded protein is CASSPRKGGTEAFF.